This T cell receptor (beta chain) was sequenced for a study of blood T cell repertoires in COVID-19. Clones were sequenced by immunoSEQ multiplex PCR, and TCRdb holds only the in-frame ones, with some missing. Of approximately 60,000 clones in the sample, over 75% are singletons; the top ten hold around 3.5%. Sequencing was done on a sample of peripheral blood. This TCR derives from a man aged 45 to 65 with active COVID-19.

For the CDR3, the DNA is TGCGCCAGCGGACAGGGGGGCAGCTACGAGCAGTACTTC. It yields the protein CASGQGGSYEQYF. This chain links TRBV5-1 with TRBJ2-7; 10 nucleotides agree with TRBD1. This CDR3 has 13 residues. Germline-derived CDR1 and CDR2 are SGHRS and YFSETQ. Trimming at V came to 7 bases and at J to 3 bases, leaving 4 bases not matched to a gene.